This TCR beta chain was sequenced for a study of T cells after yellow fever vaccination. About the study: EM, EMRA, CM and Tscm memory subsets were sorted using CD3, CD45RA, CCR7 and CD95.

By share of the sample, this clonotype is medium-sized. Making TCR cDNA involved 5'RACE template switching, which added UMIs and a universal primer site. A single record per CDR3 protein comes from TCRdb applying MiXCR to the 5' RACE reads. The table records roughly 11,000 distinct CDR3 sequences, 5.8% of them present only once. The V end was cut by 4 bases, the J end by 9 bases, with 8 bases between. Germline V gene data show CDR1 as SGHTA and CDR2 as FQGNSA. This CDR3 has 11 amino acids. Study results and limitations: Bulk-population clonotypes that are abundant could appear as contaminants in FACS-sorted repertoires. Reappearance after the booster was seen for most primary-vaccination clones, at 95% to 98% CD4 and roughly 90% CD8.

The chain couples TRBV7-2 to TRBJ2-3; no definite D call. Here the sequenced sample was PBMCs, either bulk or a sorted T-cell subset (CD4+, CD8+, memory, or dextramer-sorted; not recorded which), taken on the day of the yellow fever booster vaccination. This TCR came from a young man who received the YFV17D yellow fever vaccine. The CDR3, as DNA: TGTGCCAGCAGCTCCGAGGAGACGCAGTATTTT. Translating it yields CASSSEETQYF.